This is a list of T cell receptor beta chains from one sample in a study of cytomegalovirus exposure and HLA in healthy donors. Sequenced by immunoSEQ multiplex PCR; TCRdb stores in-frame clones only, minus some. This table holds about 140,000 clones, around 79% found once. Sequenced material: PBMCs. Receptors originate from a female donor in good health and CMV-seronegative. Each CDR3 is given with its conserved first and last residue. Fields, in order: V gene, D gene, J gene, clone size, CDR3 protein, CDR3 DNA. D genes are given only for firm matches. Expanded clones are given a class, and other clones once, few, many or no size at all.

TRBV7-2	-	TRBJ2-7	-	CASSSLADSTYEQYF	TGTGCCAGCAGCTCGTTAGCGGACTCCACCTACGAGCAGTACTTC
TRBV4-1	TRBD1	TRBJ2-1	-	CASSRGQGLDEQFF	TGCGCCAGCAGCCGAGGACAGGGGTTGGATGAGCAGTTCTTC
TRBV7-2	-	TRBJ2-5	once	CASSFETSQETQYF	TGTGCCAGCAGCTTTGAAACTAGCCAAGAGACCCAGTACTTC
TRBV7-2	TRBD2	TRBJ2-1	-	CASSPPGLENEQFF	TGTGCCAGCAGCCCCCCGGGACTAGAGAATGAGCAGTTCTTC
TRBV9	-	TRBJ2-2	-	CASTQGQIARTGELFF	TGTGCCAGCACCCAGGGACAAATCGCGAGGACCGGGGAGCTGTTTTTT
TRBV11-3	-	TRBJ2-3	-	CASSPHTDTQYF	TGTGCCAGCAGCCCACACACAGATACGCAGTATTTT
TRBV14	-	TRBJ2-1	-	CASSPSGTTRNEQFF	TGTGCCAGCAGCCCGTCCGGGACGACTAGAAATGAGCAGTTCTTC
TRBV2	TRBD2	TRBJ2-7	-	CASSSLREASEQYF	TGTGCCAGCAGCTCCCTCCGGGAGGCCTCCGAGCAGTACTTC
TRBV28	-	TRBJ2-7	-	CASALGGRYEQYF	TGTGCCAGCGCTCTAGGGGGACGCTACGAGCAGTACTTC
TRBV28	TRBD1	TRBJ2-7	-	CASSDDRGRRSYEQYF	TGTGCCAGCAGTGATGACAGGGGGCGGAGGTCCTACGAGCAGTACTTC
TRBV5-1	TRBD2	TRBJ2-3	-	CASRFTTSGGAIDTQYF	TGCGCCAGCAGATTTACTACTAGCGGGGGGGCTATAGATACGCAGTATTTT
TRBV29-1	-	TRBJ2-5	-	CSVLRAPGETQYF	TGCAGCGTTTTGAGGGCCCCCGGAGAGACCCAGTACTTC
TRBV18	TRBD2	TRBJ2-7	-	CASSPLSGKAEQYF	TGTGCCAGCTCACCACTAAGCGGGAAGGCCGAGCAGTACTTC
TRBV7-9	TRBD2	TRBJ2-2	-	CASSRRGAGGPLGELFF	TGTGCCAGCAGCAGACGCGGAGCGGGGGGCCCGTTAGGGGAGCTGTTTTTT
TRBV2	TRBD1	TRBJ1-6	-	CASTIQGTRSYNSPLHF	TGTGCCAGCACTATACAGGGGACCCGCTCCTATAATTCACCCCTCCACTTT
TRBV2	-	TRBJ2-3	-	CASRGYRDESTDTQYF	TGTGCCAGCAGGGGATACAGGGACGAGAGCACAGATACGCAGTATTTT
TRBV7-3	-	TRBJ2-7	-	CASSLGGGASYEQYF	TGTGCCAGCAGCTTAGGTGGCGGGGCCTCCTACGAGCAGTACTTC
TRBV10-1	TRBD2	TRBJ2-2	-	CASSEQDLWRESGTGELFF	TGCGCCAGCAGTGAACAGGACTTGTGGCGGGAGAGTGGAACCGGGGAGCTGTTTTTT